The sequence of this T cell receptor beta chain was determined in a study of blood T cell repertoires in COVID-19. Across the whole study: Sites in the United States, Italy and Spain provided acute and convalescent COVID-19 samples.

As handled by the study authors: Amplification of reference gene primers provided the estimated nucleated cell counts. The assay was immunoSEQ multiplex PCR, and TCRdb's table has in-frame clones only and misses some. Clonal size and the V and J genes are those of that table, whereas D and trimming came from the DNA. The sample carries roughly 140,000 clones, around 80% recorded once. Material for sequencing was peripheral blood. The receptor comes from a man between 60 and 75 years old with active or convalescent COVID-19.

The CDR3 loop is CASSNPEGDDIQYF. The CDR3 DNA reads TGCGCCAGCAGCAACCCCGAGGGGGATGACATTCAGTACTTC. The chain employs TRBV5-1 and TRBJ2-4; weak D call: TRBD1 (6 bases). The CDR3 extends over 14 amino acids. Germline assignment: CDR1 SGHRS and CDR2 YFSETQ. Trimming pared 4 bases from V and 8 bases from J, leaving 16 bases between.